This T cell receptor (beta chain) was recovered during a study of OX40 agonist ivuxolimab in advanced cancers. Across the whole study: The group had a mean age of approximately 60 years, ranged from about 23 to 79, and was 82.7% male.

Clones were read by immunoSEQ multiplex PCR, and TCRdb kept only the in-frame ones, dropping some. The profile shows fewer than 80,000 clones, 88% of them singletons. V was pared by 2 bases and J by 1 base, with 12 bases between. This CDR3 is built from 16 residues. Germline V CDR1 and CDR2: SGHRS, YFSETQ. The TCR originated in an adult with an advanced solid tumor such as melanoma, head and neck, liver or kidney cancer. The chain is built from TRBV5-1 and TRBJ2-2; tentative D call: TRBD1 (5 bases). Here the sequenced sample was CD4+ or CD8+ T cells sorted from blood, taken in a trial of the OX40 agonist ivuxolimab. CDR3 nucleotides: TGCGCCAGCAGCTTAAGTACGCAGGGGAACACCGGGGAGCTGTTTTTT. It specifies CASSLSTQGNTGELFF.